Presented here are 22 T cell receptor beta chains from one specimen sequenced in a study of monozygotic twins with inflammatory bowel disease. TCRdb re-called the 5' RACE reads and gives one entry per CDR3 protein, without DNA. The sample table includes a few hundred thousand distinct CDR3 sequences. Sequencing input: blood. The receptors here all came from a human donor with ulcerative colitis or Crohn's disease, or a healthy co-twin of an affected twin (not recorded which).

CDR3 in amino acids: CATSRDAGQTYEQYF. The chain employs TRBV15 and TRBJ2-7; TCRdb selects TRBD1, and the lack of DNA leaves this call unchecked. The CDR3 is made up of 15 amino acids. CDR1 is LNHNV and CDR2 is YYDKDF in the germline V gene (reference sequence).

The chain joins TRBV20-1 to TRBJ2-7; the D call of TRBD1 rests on TCRdb alone, since no DNA is present to check it. Germline V lookup: CDR1 DFQATT, CDR2 SNEGSKA (reference sequence). The CDR3 extends over 14 amino acids. The CDR3 loop reads CSASRTGSSYEQYF.

The V call is TRBV9, the J call TRBJ2-2; TCRdb lists TRBD1, though no DNA is available to test this call. CDR3 size: 13 residues. The germline gives CDR1 SGDLS, CDR2 YYNGEE. The CDR3 is CASSVGGRGELFF. Based on the CDR3 plus reference TRBV9 and TRBJ2-2, the full variable domain is DSGVTQTPKHLITATGQRVTLRCSPRSGDLSVYWYQQSLDQGLQFLIQYYNGEERAKGNILERFSAQQFPDLHSELNLSSLELGDSALYFCASSVGGRGELFFGEGSRLTVL.

CDR3 amino acids: CASSIRTSGISDTQYF. The chain is built from TRBV19 and TRBJ2-3; checking the TCRdb D call of TRBD2 is not possible without DNA. The CDR3 runs to 16 residues. Germline V gene data show CDR1 as LNHDA and CDR2 as SQIVND (reference sequence). Full variable domain (missing parts from reference TRBV19 and TRBJ2-3): DGGITQSPKYLFRKEGQNVTLSCEQNLNHDAMYWYRQDPGQGLRLIYYSQIVNDFQKGDIAEGYSVSREKKESFPLTVTSAQKNPTAFYLCASSIRTSGISDTQYFGPGTRLTVL.

The genes are TRBV27 and TRBJ2-5. The germline CDR1 and CDR2 sequences are MNHEY and SMNVEV (reference sequence). This CDR3 contains 15 residues. The CDR3 region is CASSPQKSHQETQYF.

The V and J genes are TRBV12-3 or TRBV12-4 and TRBJ1-5; TCRdb outputs TRBD1, but without DNA this stays unchecked. There are 15 residues in the CDR3. Here the CDR3 reads CASSRRQGVNQPQHF.

J is TRBJ1-3 and V is TRBV18; absent DNA, TCRdb's TRBD1 call cannot be checked. CDR1 is KGHSH and CDR2 is LQKENI in the germline V gene. The CDR3 has 17 amino acids. CDR3 amino acids: CASSPPSGDNSGNTIYF.

The gene calls are TRBV18 and TRBJ1-1. This CDR3 has 15 residues. Per germline, CDR1 KGHSH and CDR2 LQKENI. The CDR3 region is CASSPTVAGGAEAFF.

The V and J genes are TRBV12-3 or TRBV12-4 and TRBJ1-5. The CDR3 runs 14 residues. The CDR3 sequence is CASSFNQGRGPQHF.

V gene TRBV20-1 combines with J gene TRBJ1-1; TCRdb outputs TRBD1, but without DNA this stays unchecked. The germline gives CDR1 DFQATT, CDR2 SNEGSKA (reference sequence). The CDR3 runs 15 residues. The CDR3 loop reads CSAREGRGKNTEAFF.

The chain combines TRBV19 with TRBJ2-5. The CDR3 spans 12 residues. Per germline, CDR1 LNHDA and CDR2 SQIVND (reference sequence). Here the CDR3 reads CASSISPETQYF.

This sequence joins TRBV4-3 and TRBJ2-5; TCRdb picks TRBD1, but there is no DNA to check that call. Germline V CDR1 and CDR2: LGHNA, YSLEER. This CDR3 is 13 amino acids long. The CDR3 here is CASSQDWGGTQYF.

V and J are TRBV19 and TRBJ1-5; lacking DNA, the TRBD1 call made by TCRdb goes unchecked. The germline CDR1 and CDR2 sequences are LNHDA and SQIVND (reference sequence). This CDR3 region has 15 residues. CDR3 sequence: CASSPMDRDNQPQHF.

The chain is built from TRBV28 and TRBJ2-5; TCRdb reports TRBD2, a call that lacks DNA to check it against. This CDR3 region has 16 residues. CDR1 is MDHEN, CDR2 SYDVKM, per germline. The CDR3 sequence: CASSLGTSGSSETQYF.

V is TRBV24-1 and J is TRBJ2-5; TCRdb names TRBD1, which stays unverified in the absence of DNA. From germline, CDR1 is KGHDR and CDR2 SFDVKD. The CDR3 contains 18 residues. The CDR3 loop is CATSDFRVSNGPQETQYF.

This sequence joins TRBV7-2 and TRBJ1-6. Germline values: CDR1 SGHTA, CDR2 FQGNSA. The CDR3 sequence is 12 residues long. CDR3 amino acids: CASSSWSSPLHF.

The chain has TRBV12-3 or TRBV12-4 and TRBJ2-7; TCRdb returns TRBD1, unconfirmable since there is no DNA. The CDR3 extends over 14 amino acids. CDR3: CASSFWDRADEQYF.

This sequence joins TRBV5-1 and TRBJ2-7; no DNA is available, so the TRBD2 call from TCRdb remains unchecked. Germline-derived CDR1 and CDR2 are SGHRS and YFSETQ. The CDR3 is made up of 11 amino acids. The chain's CDR3 is CASSGEDEQYF.

This rearrangement joins TRBV19 to TRBJ2-1; TCRdb selects TRBD2, and the lack of DNA leaves this call unchecked. Germline V CDR1 and CDR2: LNHDA, SQIVND (reference sequence). CDR3 length equals 18 residues. CDR3 sequence: CASSMFHLGGGGSVEQFF.

The chain links TRBV7-2 to TRBJ2-7; TCRdb calls TRBD1, which cannot be checked without DNA. The CDR3 is 14 amino acids. CDR1 is SGHTA and CDR2 is FQGNSA in the germline V gene. The CDR3 here is CASSPTRGSYEQYF.

The chain joins TRBV6-2 or TRBV6-3 to TRBJ2-1; TCRdb calls TRBD2, which cannot be checked without DNA. This CDR3 comprises 18 residues. Germline V CDR1 and CDR2: MNHEY, SVGEGT. CDR3 sequence reads: CASRKPSGRAFVYNEQFF.

The gene calls are TRBV20-1 and TRBJ2-7; the D call of TRBD1 rests on TCRdb alone, since no DNA is present to check it. Per germline, CDR1 DFQATT and CDR2 SNEGSKA (reference sequence). The length of the CDR3 is 12 residues. The CDR3 loop reads CSAPEDSYEQYF.